Reported below is one T cell receptor beta chain. This clonotype came up a few times. Its antigen is unknown. Qualities for individual bases were not recorded, and no much larger clone is one base off. The sample was run on an Illumina NovaSeq 6000. TCRalpha and TCRbeta cDNA libraries were built by 5'RACE with constant-segment primers, adding sample barcodes and unique molecular identifiers. RNA was extracted from every sample with Trizol reagent. The libraries were amplified in two PCR steps, and the second step added a second sample barcode and Illumina TruSeq adapters. Libraries were sequenced on an Illumina NovaSeq with 2 x 150 bp paired-end reads. The original methods were these. With migec v1.2.7, reads were demultiplexed and then collapsed into UMI-guided consensus sequences. Using mixcr v2.1.11, UMI consensuses were aligned to TRA and TRB V and J templates and then assembled into clonotypes. A clonotype was counted as expanded or contracted only when both edgeR and NoisET called the clonotype significant, with the noise models trained on biological replicates. For edgeR calls, the cutoffs were a false discovery rate-adjusted p below 0.01 and a log2 fold-change threshold of 1. As an exploratory analysis of dynamics, max-normalized trajectories of the 1000 most abundant clonotypes were examined with PCA combined with hierarchical clustering. Separately sequenced CD4+ and CD8+ repertoires were used to assign a CD4 or CD8 phenotype to each responding clone. TCRdb's own reprocessing of the public reads used fastp at Q25 and MiXCR and kept productive beta chains. Rows with one shared CDR3 protein collapse into an entry with the most common genes and DNA. TCRdb, not the original authors, processed these V and J calls. The sample has about 130,000 distinct CDR3 sequences on record, over 15% of them singletons. The ten biggest clones cover approximately 5% of the sample.

These data originate in a study of T-cell memory formation after mild COVID-19 (dated by TCRdb to the early 2020s). Regarding the complete study: Most TCR sequence clusters were specific to one of the two donors. The cohort comprised two young, previously healthy adult volunteers, one female and one male. In a couple of donors, T-cell clones that expanded and contracted after mild COVID-19 were followed by sequencing TCRalpha and TCRbeta repertoires longitudinally. Overall study outcomes, separate from this receptor: The second-wave clones that peaked on day 37 were not confirmed to be SARS-CoV-2 specific. Some responding clones were found in pre-infection memory, which suggests that pre-existing cross-reactive memory T cells took part in the SARS-CoV-2 response. Only two mild cases were covered in the study, and larger cohorts including severe cases with pre-infection samples were considered necessary. Contracting CD4+ clones turned up mainly in the CM and EM memory subsets, whereas EMRA was where CD8+ clones were enriched. Clones that contracted from day 15 to 85 showed balanced CD4/CD8 phenotypes, whereas a second wave of clones that expanded from day 15 to 37 leaned towards CD4+.

Ficoll-Paque density gradient centrifugation was the method used to isolate PBMCs. The germline V gene sets CDR1 to SGHAT and CDR2 to FQNNGV. The CDR3 goes from the cysteine to the phenylalanine over 12 residues. Left in the record is the CDR3 DNA by itself, 36 bases read in frame from the first base. The V and J ends are trimmed by 5 bases and 8 bases, leaving 10 bases between them. Recombination connected TRBV11-2 to TRBJ2-1; the D gene cannot be resolved reliably. This receptor was obtained from a man between 18 and 35 years old who had mild COVID-19 (a few samples of this study predate the infection). The sample titles of this study are shuffled in the database, so cell type and time point are left out; the donor was told from shared clones. Sequencing was done on a sample of PBMCs or a T cell subset sorted from them (not recorded which). The CDR3 protein sequence reads: CASSPFRYEQFF. The DNA reads TGTGCCAGCAGCCCCTTTCGGTATGAGCAGTTCTTC.